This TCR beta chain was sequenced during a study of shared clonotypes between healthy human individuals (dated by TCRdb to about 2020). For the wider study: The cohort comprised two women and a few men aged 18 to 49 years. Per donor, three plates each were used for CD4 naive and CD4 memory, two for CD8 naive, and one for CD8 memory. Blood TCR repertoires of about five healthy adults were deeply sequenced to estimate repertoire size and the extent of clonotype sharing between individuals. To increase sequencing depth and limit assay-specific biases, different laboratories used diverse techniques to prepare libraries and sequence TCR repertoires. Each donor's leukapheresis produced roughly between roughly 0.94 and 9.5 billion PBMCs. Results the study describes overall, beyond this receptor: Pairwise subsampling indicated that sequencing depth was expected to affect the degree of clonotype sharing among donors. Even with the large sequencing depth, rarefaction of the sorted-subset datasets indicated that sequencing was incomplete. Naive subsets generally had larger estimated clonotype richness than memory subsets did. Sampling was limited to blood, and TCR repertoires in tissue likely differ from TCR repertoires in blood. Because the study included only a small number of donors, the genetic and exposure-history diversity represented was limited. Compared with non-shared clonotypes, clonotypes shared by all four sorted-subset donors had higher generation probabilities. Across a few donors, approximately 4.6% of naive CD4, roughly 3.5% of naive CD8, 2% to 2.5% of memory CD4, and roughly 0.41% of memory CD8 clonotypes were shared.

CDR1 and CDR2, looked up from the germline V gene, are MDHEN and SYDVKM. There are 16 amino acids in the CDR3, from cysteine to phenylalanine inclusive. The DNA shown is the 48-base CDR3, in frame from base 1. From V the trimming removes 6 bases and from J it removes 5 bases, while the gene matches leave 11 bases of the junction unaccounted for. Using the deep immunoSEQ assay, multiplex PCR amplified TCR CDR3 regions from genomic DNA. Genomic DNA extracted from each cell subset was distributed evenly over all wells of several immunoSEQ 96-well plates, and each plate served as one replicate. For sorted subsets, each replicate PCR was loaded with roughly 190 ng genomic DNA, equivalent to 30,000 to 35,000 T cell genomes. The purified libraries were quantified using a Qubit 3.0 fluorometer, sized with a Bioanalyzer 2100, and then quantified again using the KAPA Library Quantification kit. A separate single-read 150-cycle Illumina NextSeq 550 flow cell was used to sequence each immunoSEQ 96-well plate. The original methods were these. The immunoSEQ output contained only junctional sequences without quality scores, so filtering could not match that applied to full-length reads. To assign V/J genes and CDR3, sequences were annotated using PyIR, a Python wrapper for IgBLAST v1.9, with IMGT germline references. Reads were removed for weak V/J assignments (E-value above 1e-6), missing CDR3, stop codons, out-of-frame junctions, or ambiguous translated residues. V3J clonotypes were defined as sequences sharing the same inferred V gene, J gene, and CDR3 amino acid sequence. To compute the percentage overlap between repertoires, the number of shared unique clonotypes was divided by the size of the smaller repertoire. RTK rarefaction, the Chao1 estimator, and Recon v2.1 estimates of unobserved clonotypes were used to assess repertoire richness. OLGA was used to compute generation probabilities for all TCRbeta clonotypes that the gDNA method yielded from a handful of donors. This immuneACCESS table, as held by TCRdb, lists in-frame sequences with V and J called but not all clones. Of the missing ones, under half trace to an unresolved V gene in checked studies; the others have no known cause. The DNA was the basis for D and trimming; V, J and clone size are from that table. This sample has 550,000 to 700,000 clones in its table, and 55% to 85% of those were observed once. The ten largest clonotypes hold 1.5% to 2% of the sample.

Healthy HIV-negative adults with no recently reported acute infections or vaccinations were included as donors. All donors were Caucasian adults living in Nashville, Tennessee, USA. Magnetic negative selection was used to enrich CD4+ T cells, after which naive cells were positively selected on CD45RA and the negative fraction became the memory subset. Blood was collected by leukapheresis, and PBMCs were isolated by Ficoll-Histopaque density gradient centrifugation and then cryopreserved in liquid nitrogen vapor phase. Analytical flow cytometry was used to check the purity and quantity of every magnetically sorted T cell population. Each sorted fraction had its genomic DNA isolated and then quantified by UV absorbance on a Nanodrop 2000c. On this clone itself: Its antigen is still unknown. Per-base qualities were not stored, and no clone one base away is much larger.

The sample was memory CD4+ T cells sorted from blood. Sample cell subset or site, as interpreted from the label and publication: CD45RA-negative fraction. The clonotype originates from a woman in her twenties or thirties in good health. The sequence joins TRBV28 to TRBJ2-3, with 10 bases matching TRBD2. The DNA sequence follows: TGTGCCAGCAGAGCCAGTCTAGCGGGAGTAGGAGATACGCAGTATTTT. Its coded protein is CASRASLAGVGDTQYF.